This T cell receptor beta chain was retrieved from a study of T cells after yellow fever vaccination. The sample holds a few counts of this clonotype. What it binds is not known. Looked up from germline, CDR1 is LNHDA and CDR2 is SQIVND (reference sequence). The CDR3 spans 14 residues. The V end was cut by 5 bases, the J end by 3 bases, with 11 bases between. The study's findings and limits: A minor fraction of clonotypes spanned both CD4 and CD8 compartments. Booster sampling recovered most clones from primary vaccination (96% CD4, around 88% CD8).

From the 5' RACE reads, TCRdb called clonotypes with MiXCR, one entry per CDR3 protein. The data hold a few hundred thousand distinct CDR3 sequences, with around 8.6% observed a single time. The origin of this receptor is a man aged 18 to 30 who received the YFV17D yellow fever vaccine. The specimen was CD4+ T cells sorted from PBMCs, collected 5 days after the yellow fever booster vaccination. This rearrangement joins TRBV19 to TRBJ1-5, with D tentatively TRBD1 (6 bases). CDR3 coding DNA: TGTGCCAGTAGTGCTCGGACAGCCAATCAGCCCCAGCATTTT. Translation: CASSARTANQPQHF.